The TCR beta chain described here comes from a study of shared clonotypes between healthy human individuals. General study findings and limits: Sequencing depth was predicted to influence how clonotypes are shared among donors. For naive CD4 cells, 4% to 6% of clonotypes were shared across a few donors.

Participating donors were healthy, HIV-negative adults free of recent acute infections or vaccinations. As concerns this clone: The antigen remains undetermined.

Trimming shortened V by 1 base and J by 8 bases, and 17 bases separated the two germline ends. This CDR3 is 16 amino acids long. Germline V gene lookup returns CDR1 LGHNA and CDR2 YSLEER. Original methodology: ImmunoSEQ output held junction-only sequences without quality scores, so filtering differed. The table came from immunoSEQ multiplex PCR; TCRdb's copy has only in-frame clones and leaves some out. The V and J calls and clone size were taken over from that table, and D and trimming were inferred from the DNA. The data hold 850,000 to 1,100,000 clones, with approximately 77% observed a single time.

Material for sequencing was memory CD4+ T cells from PBMCs. As for subset: CD45RA-negative fraction. The gene calls are TRBV4-3 and TRBJ1-4, with a weak D call TRBD1 (5 bases). This sequence was found in a man aged 18 to 29 in good health. Some clones in this sample may be carry-over from other donors' samples. CDR3: CASSQGGLVGQEKLFF. CDR3 DNA sequence: TGCGCCAGCAGCCAAGGGGGACTAGTGGGGCAGGAAAAACTGTTTTTT.